A selection of T cell receptor beta chains follows, all from one sample in a study of cytomegalovirus exposure and HLA in healthy donors. Assay: immunoSEQ multiplex PCR; the TCRdb copy retains only in-frame clones and omits some. The profile covers fewer than 140,000 clones, with 88% appearing a single time and about 1.8% taken by the ten largest. Material: PBMCs. The receptor set was obtained from a woman between 18 and 29 years old in good health and CMV-seropositive. CDR3s include the opening cysteine and the closing phenylalanine or tryptophan. The D gene is left open where the match is weak. A row's size may be missing; if present it is once, few, many or a size class.

J	size	V	D	DNA	CDR3
TRBJ1-6	.	TRBV2	.	TGTGCCAGCACGGGGAGGGATAATTCACCCCTCCACTTT	CASTGRDNSPLHF
TRBJ1-1	.	TRBV4-1	TRBD1	TGCGCCAGCAGCGGGGGACAGGCGAGGTCGAACACTGAAGCTTTCTTT	CASSGGQARSNTEAFF
TRBJ1-5	.	TRBV6-1	.	TGTGCCAGCAGTGAATCCAGGGGTATCGATCAGCCCCAGCATTTT	CASSESRGIDQPQHF
TRBJ1-1	.	TRBV2	TRBD1	TGTGCCAGCAACTCCTGGGACAGGGGACACACTGAAGCTTTCTTT	CASNSWDRGHTEAFF
TRBJ1-5	.	TRBV18	TRBD1	TGTGCCAGCTCACCAGGACAGGTGATCAGCAATCAGCCCCAGCATTTT	CASSPGQVISNQPQHF
TRBJ1-4	.	TRBV6-6	TRBD1	TGTGCCAGCAGTTACTCGACTGGGACAGGGAATGAAAAACTGTTTTTT	CASSYSTGTGNEKLFF
TRBJ1-5	.	TRBV28	.	TGTGCCAGCAGTTTCACCGGGTACCAGCCCCAGCATTTT	CASSFTGYQPQHF
TRBJ2-3	.	TRBV2	.	TGTGCCAGCAGTGACGGCAGGGTCACAGATACGCAGTATTTT	CASSDGRVTDTQYF
TRBJ2-5	.	TRBV10-1	TRBD2	TGCGCCAGCAGTGAGGGCGGGGGAGAGACCCAGTACTTC	CASSEGGGETQYF
TRBJ1-3	.	TRBV7-6	.	TGTGCCAGCAGCTCCCCATCAGGGACCATATATTTT	CASSSPSGTIYF
TRBJ2-6	.	TRBV11-1	.	TGTGCCAGCAGCTTAGAGGGGGCTGGGGCCAACGTCCTGACTTTC	CASSLEGAGANVLTF
TRBJ1-1	.	TRBV6-6	TRBD1	TGTGCCAGCAGTTCGCGACAGGGGCGGAACACTGAAGCTTTCTTT	CASSSRQGRNTEAFF
TRBJ2-3	.	TRBV7-9	.	TGTGCCAGCAGCTTTACTTCTAGCACAGATACGCAGTATTTT	CASSFTSSTDTQYF
TRBJ1-6	once	TRBV6-4	TRBD1	TGTGCCAGCAGGATGACAGGGGGCGACAATTCACCCCTCCACTTT	CASRMTGGDNSPLHF
TRBJ1-1	once	TRBV2	.	TGTGCCAGGCGGATCAACACTGAAGCTTTCTTT	CARRINTEAFF